This T cell receptor beta chain was recorded in a study of beta chain features in type 1 diabetes. Study information: No age, gender or cell yield differences were seen between patients and healthy donors.

Reverse transcribing all isolated RNA meant expressed TCRB transcripts were sequenced. Produced via immunoSEQ multiplex PCR; TCRdb's table is partial and in-frame only. The table has under 950,000 clones, roughly a sixth seen once. Study outcomes and limitations: Across patients, naive, central memory and Treg TCRB repertoires exhibited apparently greater similarity than was observed across healthy donors. Diminished insertions and augmented deletions at VDJ junctions characterized type 1 diabetes patients.

In this sample, this clone turned up a few times. Its specificity is not known. Sorting with CD45RO/CCR7/CD25/CD127/CD95/CD27 yielded naive, central memory, regulatory and stem-like memory CD4+ cells. Sequenced input: naive CD4+ T cells from blood. The receptor was derived from a woman between 18 and 30 years old in good health.

The CDR3 loop is CASSLGSDTQYF. Here the CDR3 DNA reads TGTGCCAGCAGTTTAGGGTCAGATACGCAGTATTTT. This rearrangement joins TRBV27 to TRBJ2-3; D call uncertain. Germline CDR1 MNHEY, CDR2 SMNVEV (reference sequence). Deletions cut 2 bases from V and 4 bases from J, with 4 bases between. This CDR3 is built from 12 residues.